This T cell receptor (beta chain) was sequenced in a study of T cell responses to AZD1222 COVID-19 vaccine. This table comes from immunoSEQ multiplex PCR, and its TCRdb copy is limited to in-frame clones, with some not included. The profile shows some 160,000 clones, approximately 90% of them singletons. The J segment lost 9 bases and the V segment lost 6 bases, leaving 17 bases of the junction unmatched. This CDR3 has 16 amino acids. CDR1 is MNHEY and CDR2 is SMNVEV in the germline V gene (reference sequence). The sequence was collected from an adult who received the AZD1222 COVID-19 vaccine. V usage is TRBV27 and J usage is TRBJ2-1; TRBD2 agrees at 7 bases. Here the sequenced sample was peripheral blood, taken 28 days after the second AZD1222 dose. CDR3 protein: CASRPERARESSEQFF. The CDR3, as DNA: TGTGCCAGCAGACCCGAACGGGCGCGGGAGAGTAGTGAGCAGTTCTTC.